The 13 T cell receptor beta chains in this list originate from one sample, sequenced in a study of T cell responses to AZD1222 COVID-19 vaccine (dated by TCRdb to the early 2020s). Library method: the immunoSEQ multiplex PCR assay. TCRdb took over this immuneACCESS table, retaining in-frame rearrangements with V and J assigned. Such tables are incomplete; in checked studies, under half of the missing clones stem from an unresolved V gene, and the remainder is unexplained. The sample yields fewer than 150,000 clones; more than 75% were counted once. Roughly 4% of the sample belongs to the ten largest clones. The time point label, read with the paper, signifies: about 28 days (+/-7) after the second vaccine dose. The specimen was peripheral blood, collected 28 days after the second AZD1222 dose. The source is an adult who received the AZD1222 COVID-19 vaccine.

The V call is TRBV7-9, the J call TRBJ2-1; unclear D gene. The length of the CDR3 is 14 residues. Germline CDR1 reads SEHNR; CDR2 reads FQNEAQ (reference sequence). Trimming shortened V by 1 base and J by 0 bases, and 4 bases separated the two germline ends. CDR3 residues: CASSLGSSYNEQFF. The CDR3 DNA reads TGTGCCAGCAGCTTAGGGTCCTCCTACAATGAGCAGTTCTTC.

The CDR3 DNA reads as TGTGCCAGCGGAACGGCGACGGACTACAATGAGCAGTTCTTC. It codes for CASGTATDYNEQFF. The rearrangement joins TRBV6-5 to TRBJ2-1; no clear D. Trimming removed 8 bases from V and 3 bases from J, with 14 bases in between. CDR1 is MNHEY, CDR2 SVGAGI, per germline. The CDR3 is made up of 14 amino acids.

The V and J genes are TRBV6-5 and TRBJ2-3, with 7 nucleotides matching TRBD2. Per germline, CDR1 MNHEY and CDR2 SVGAGI. This CDR3 contains 12 residues. The CDR3 loop is CASGKGTDTQYF. CDR3 nucleotide sequence: TGTGCGAGCGGGAAGGGGACAGATACGCAGTATTTT.

The CDR3 region has the DNA TGTGCCAGCAGGGTTTGGGACACTGAAGCTTTCTTT. Its translation is CASRVWDTEAFF. The chain is built from TRBV12-3 or TRBV12-4 and TRBJ1-1, with D unresolved. This CDR3 comprises 12 residues. The ends were cut back, 6 bases at V and 3 bases at J, with 8 bases in the middle.

The genes are TRBV11-1 and TRBJ1-2; D ambiguous. The V end lost 0 bases, the J end lost 5 bases, and 7 bases lay between the germline ends. Germline values: CDR1 SGHAT, CDR2 FQDESV (reference sequence). This CDR3 contains 13 residues. In nucleotides, the CDR3 is TGTGCCAGCAGCTTAGCTGGGCGGTATGGCTACACCTTC. Protein: CASSLAGRYGYTF.

The V call is TRBV7-8, the J call TRBJ1-1; TRBD1 matches 7 bases. The germline V gene encodes CDR1 SGHVS and CDR2 FQNEAQ. With 4 bases clipped from V and 4 bases from J, the junction kept 9 bases outside the gene matches. This CDR3 region has 15 residues. This CDR3 reads CASSSQHRGGTEAFF. The CDR3 nucleotides read TGTGCCAGCAGCTCTCAGCACAGGGGTGGCACTGAAGCTTTCTTT.

This sequence joins TRBV29-1 and TRBJ1-2; 7 bases match TRBD1. V shed 3 bases, J shed 3 bases, and the junction held 4 bases outside the gene matches. The CDR3 contains 13 residues. Germline CDR1 and CDR2: SQVTM and ANQGSEA. CDR3 coding DNA: TGCAGCGTTGAGGGACAGCCTTACTATGGCTACACCTTC. Translated: CSVEGQPYYGYTF.

The J gene is TRBJ1-2, the V gene TRBV2; D remains unclear. The CDR3 consists of 15 residues. Trimming shortened V by 5 bases and J by 4 bases, and 17 bases separated the two germline ends. Germline V gene sequence: CDR1 SNHLY, CDR2 FYNNEI. The CDR3 DNA reads as TGTGCCAGCAGTCCCTGGAGGATGAGTACCTATGGCTACACCTTC. Translation: CASSPWRMSTYGYTF.

The table lists this clone with a few counts. The chain combines TRBV24-1 with TRBJ1-2; 7 bases align to TRBD1. Unmatched junction bases numbered 5, after V lost 4 bases and J lost 7 bases. The CDR3 loop spans 13 amino acids. Germline assignment: CDR1 KGHDR and CDR2 SFDVKD. The CDR3 region is CATSDTGVGGYTF. Here the CDR3 DNA reads TGTGCCACCAGTGACACAGGGGTAGGTGGCTACACCTTC.

The V call is TRBV5-1, the J call TRBJ2-7; D unclear. The CDR3 is made up of 12 amino acids. Germline CDR1 SGHRS, CDR2 YFSETQ. V gave up 1 base and J gave up 0 bases, with 2 bases separating them. This CDR3 reads CASSLSSYEQYF. CDR3 nucleotide sequence: TGCGCCAGCAGCTTGAGCTCCTACGAGCAGTACTTC. The complete variable domain, with remaining parts taken from reference TRBV5-1 and TRBJ2-7, reads KAGVTQTPRYLIKTRGQQVTLSCSPISGHRSVSWYQQTPGQGLQFLFEYFSETQRNKGNFPGRFSGRQFSNSRSEMNVSTLELGDSALYLCASSLSSYEQYFGPGTRLTVT.

This sequence joins TRBV19 and TRBJ2-7; D call uncertain. Germline loops: CDR1 LNHDA, CDR2 SQIVND (reference sequence). The CDR3 is 14 residues long. Trimming took 6 bases from V and 7 from J, leaving 19 bases between them. This chain's CDR3 is CASRPPGPSGEQYF. The CDR3 DNA reads TGTGCCAGTAGGCCACCCGGGCCTTCGGGTGAGCAGTACTTC. The whole variable domain, remainder taken from reference TRBV19 and TRBJ2-7, is DGGITQSPKYLFRKEGQNVTLSCEQNLNHDAMYWYRQDPGQGLRLIYYSQIVNDFQKGDIAEGYSVSREKKESFPLTVTSAQKNPTAFYLCASRPPGPSGEQYFGPGTRLTVT.

The chain combines TRBV5-1 with TRBJ2-5; D unclear. Germline V gene lookup returns CDR1 SGHRS and CDR2 YFSETQ. V was pared by 6 bases and J by 2 bases, with 14 bases between. This CDR3 is built from 14 residues. As DNA, the CDR3 is TGCGCCAGCACCCATTTCGGGCAGCAAGAGACCCAGTACTTC. Translation: CASTHFGQQETQYF.

This sequence joins TRBV4-1 and TRBJ1-2, with a possible D match to TRBD1 (5 bases). The V and J ends lost 1 base and 0 bases respectively, with 6 bases between them. From germline, CDR1 is MGHRA and CDR2 YSYEKL. This CDR3 region has 14 residues. This CDR3 is CASSQGTTNYGYTF. Written as DNA, the CDR3 is TGCGCCAGCAGCCAAGGGACAACTAACTATGGCTACACCTTC.